A single sample is the source of the 20 T cell receptor beta chains below, sequenced in a study of T cell repertoires in cytomegalovirus infection. Which antigens these TCRs recognize remains unknown. A single record per CDR3 protein comes from TCRdb applying MiXCR to the reads. Of about 350,000 distinct CDR3 sequences detected, about 35% appear once; the ten largest clones hold approximately 12%. The sample in question was cultured PBMCs, obtained from culture after CMV antigen stimulation. These receptors were taken from a human donor in good health (CMV status not recorded). Some clones in this sample may be carry-over from other donors' samples.

V and J are TRBV9 and TRBJ2-1; 7 bases are a match to TRBD1. Germline V lookup: CDR1 SGDLS, CDR2 YYNGEE. J was trimmed by 9 bases and V by 3 bases; bases with no gene match: 18. The CDR3 is 17 amino acids. CDR3 DNA: TGTGCCAGCAGCGCATTGGGACAGACCCTCGATCTTGGTGAGCAGTTCTTC. Its protein product is CASSALGQTLDLGEQFF. The whole variable domain, filled in from reference TRBV9 and TRBJ2-1, reads DSGVTQTPKHLITATGQRVTLRCSPRSGDLSVYWYQQSLDQGLQFLIQYYNGEERAKGNILERFSAQQFPDLHSELNLSSLELGDSALYFCASSALGQTLDLGEQFFGPGTRLTVL.

This chain connects TRBV19 to TRBJ2-5; a possible D gene is TRBD2 (5 bases). Germline V gene sequence: CDR1 LNHDA, CDR2 SQIVND (reference sequence). This CDR3 has 13 residues. The V end was cut by 7 bases, the J end by 5 bases, with 14 bases between. CDR3 region: CASTPSGVETQYF. CDR3 coding DNA: TGTGCCAGTACCCCCTCCGGGGTGGAGACCCAGTACTTC.

This clonotype was counted at least ten times. V gene TRBV27 combines with J gene TRBJ1-1; D might be TRBD1 (6 bases). Between the trimmed V and J ends, which lost 2 bases and 1 base, there was a span of 11 bases. CDR3 length: 15 amino acids. Germline values: CDR1 MNHEY, CDR2 SMNVEV (reference sequence). The CDR3 loop reads CASSLGYRENTEAFF. In DNA form, the CDR3 reads TGTGCCAGCAGTTTAGGTTACAGGGAGAACACTGAAGCTTTCTTT.

This clonotype was counted only a few times. The chain employs TRBV4-3 and TRBJ1-6; D is ambiguous. Trimming cost V 0 bases and J 4 bases, with 4 bases left between them. This CDR3 contains 14 residues. Germline-derived CDR1 and CDR2 are LGHNA and YSLEER. In nucleotides, the CDR3 is TGCGCCAGCAGCCAAGATCTATATAATTCACCCCTCCACTTT. Its protein is CASSQDLYNSPLHF.

The rearrangement uses TRBV6-2 or TRBV6-3 and TRBJ2-1; 9 bases are a match to TRBD1. The J segment lost 5 bases and the V segment lost 5 bases, leaving 7 bases of the junction unmatched. The CDR3 sequence is 15 residues long. Germline V gene lookup returns CDR1 MNHEY and CDR2 SVGEGT. The CDR3 region has the DNA TGTGCCAGCAGTAAAGCCGGGACAGGGAACAATGAGCAGTTCTTC. Its protein is CASSKAGTGNNEQFF.

This clonotype occurred many times. V usage is TRBV12-3 or TRBV12-4 and J usage is TRBJ2-2; 9 nucleotides line up with TRBD1. The CDR3 totals 14 residues. V was clipped by 5 bases and J by 6 bases; unmatched bases: 4. As DNA, the CDR3 is TGTGCCAGCAGTCCGGACAGGGGAGCCGGGGAGCTGTTTTTT. The encoded protein is CASSPDRGAGELFF.

This clonotype was seen repeatedly, ten times or more. The rearrangement links TRBV25-1 to TRBJ2-1, with TRBD2 identical over 11 bases. Germline trimming cut 4 bases from V and 4 bases from J; bases unmatched to any gene: 9. CDR3 length: 17 amino acids. Looked up from germline, CDR1 is MGHDK and CDR2 is SYGVNS. CDR3 DNA sequence: TGTGCCAGCAGTGGGTCTCCGGGACTAGCGGATTACAATGAGCAGTTCTTC. The encoded protein is CASSGSPGLADYNEQFF. Supplemented by reference TRBV25-1 and TRBJ2-1, the full variable domain reads EADIYQTPRYLVIGTGKKITLECSQTMGHDKMYWYQQDPGMELHLIHYSYGVNSTEKGDLSSESTVSRIRTEHFPLTLESARPSHTSQYLCASSGSPGLADYNEQFFGPGTRLTVL.

This clonotype showed up just a few times. The chain employs TRBV7-2 and TRBJ2-5; 8 positions agree with TRBD1. The CDR3 has 14 amino acids. The junction had 4 bases not matched to a gene; V was cut back by 4 bases and J by 3 bases. Germline loops: CDR1 SGHTA, CDR2 FQGNSA. CDR3 protein: CASSSQGGEETQYF. In nucleotides, the CDR3 is TGTGCCAGCAGCTCACAGGGGGGAGAAGAGACCCAGTACTTC.

This chain connects TRBV28 to TRBJ2-3, with TRBD1 matching 9 bases. The V gene's germline CDR1 is MDHEN and CDR2 SYDVKM. The CDR3 extends over 15 amino acids. V was clipped by 2 bases and J by 3 bases; unmatched bases: 3. CDR3 in DNA: TGTGCCAGCAGTTTACATGGGACAGGGACAGATACGCAGTATTTT. Translation gives CASSLHGTGTDTQYF. The full variable domain, rest sourced from reference TRBV28 and TRBJ2-3, is DVKVTQSSRYLVKRTGEKVFLECVQDMDHENMFWYRQDPGLGLRLIYFSYDVKMKEKGDIPEGYSVSREKKERFSLILESASTNQTSMYLCASSLHGTGTDTQYFGPGTRLTVL.

This chain connects TRBV12-3 or TRBV12-4 to TRBJ1-1, with D possibly TRBD1 on 6 matching bases. This CDR3 comprises 14 residues. V was clipped by 2 bases and J by 1 base, with 8 bases between them. The CDR3 DNA is TGTGCCAGCAGTTTAAGGGGACAGAACACTGAAGCTTTCTTT. Its protein product is CASSLRGQNTEAFF.

The chain has TRBV5-1 and TRBJ2-1; TRBD2 matches at 14 bases. Losses at the gene ends were 4 bases for V and 2 bases for J; bases not matched to a gene: 5. CDR1 and CDR2 from the germline V gene are SGHRS and YFSETQ. The CDR3 length is 17 residues. This CDR3 reads CASSRGLAGATYNEQFF. Written as DNA, the CDR3 is TGCGCCAGCAGCCGGGGACTAGCGGGAGCTACCTACAATGAGCAGTTCTTC.

This clonotype was picked up many times. The chain recombines TRBV5-4 with TRBJ1-1; 7 positions match TRBD1. After removal of 4 bases from V and 4 bases from J, the junction contained 10 bases not matched to a gene. This CDR3 is 15 amino acids long. The germline CDR1 and CDR2 sequences are SGHNT and YYREEE (reference sequence). The CDR3 loop reads CASSAETGSVTEAFF. The DNA for the CDR3 is TGTGCCAGCAGCGCCGAGACAGGGAGCGTCACTGAAGCTTTCTTT.

This sequence joins TRBV6-2 or TRBV6-3 and TRBJ1-5; D remains ambiguous. Deletions cut 0 bases from V and 2 bases from J, with 17 bases between. CDR3 size: 18 residues. Germline-derived CDR1 and CDR2 are MNHEY and SVGEGT. DNA for the CDR3: TGTGCCAGCAGTTACTCGAGGAAGGGTGGGCGTCGCAATCAGCCCCAGCATTTT. It translates to CASSYSRKGGRRNQPQHF.

The gene calls are TRBV6-2 or TRBV6-3 and TRBJ2-1; 8 bases line up with TRBD2. Germline V gives CDR1 MNHEY, CDR2 SVGEGT. V shed 5 bases and J 5 bases; nucleotides not matched to a gene: 8. This CDR3 has 15 residues. CDR3 sequence: CASSKAGVVHNEQFF. The CDR3 nucleotides are TGTGCCAGCAGTAAAGCGGGAGTAGTCCACAATGAGCAGTTCTTC.

This chain connects TRBV7-2 to TRBJ2-2; tentatively, D is TRBD1 or TRBD2 (6 bases each). Trimming shortened V by 6 bases and J by 6 bases, and 8 bases separated the two germline ends. Looked up from germline, CDR1 is SGHTA and CDR2 is FQGNSA. CDR3 length equals 12 residues. The CDR3 here is CASRRGAGELFF. For the CDR3, the DNA is TGTGCCAGCAGGAGGGGGGCCGGGGAGCTGTTTTTT.

This clonotype was picked up a small number of times. The V gene is TRBV6-6, the J gene TRBJ1-1; 7 bases are a match to TRBD1. V lost 6 bases and J lost 1; bases outside the gene matches: 8. This CDR3 is built from 15 residues. Germline lookup yields CDR1 MNHNY and CDR2 SVGAGI (reference sequence). The CDR3 bases are TGTGCCAGCAGGCAACAGGGGCGAGAGAACACTGAAGCTTTCTTT. This encodes CASRQQGRENTEAFF.

This chain uses TRBV11-2 with TRBJ2-3; 10 nucleotides match TRBD2. The CDR3 runs 14 residues. Germline CDR1 and CDR2: SGHAT and FQNNGV. The J segment lost 7 bases and the V segment lost 5 bases, leaving 6 bases of the junction unmatched. CDR3 protein: CASSPAGGPYTQYF. The CDR3 DNA follows: TGTGCCAGCAGCCCAGCGGGAGGGCCTTATACGCAGTATTTT.

This clonotype has a count of ten or more. V usage is TRBV4-1 and J usage is TRBJ1-1; maybe TRBD1 (6 bases). The CDR3 contains 15 residues. Trimming took 4 bases from V and 10 from J, leaving 22 bases between them. CDR1 is MGHRA, CDR2 YSYEKL, per germline. Written as DNA, the CDR3 is TGCGCCAGCAGCCCAGACGACAGGCCCTGGGAGGTAGCTTTCTTT. It specifies CASSPDDRPWEVAFF.

By sample share, this clonotype is medium-sized. J is TRBJ1-4 and V is TRBV7-2, with D possibly being TRBD1 (5 bases). CDR1 and CDR2 (germline): SGHTA, FQGNSA. CDR3 length: 16 residues. Trimming removed 5 bases from V and 7 bases from J, with 20 bases in between. The CDR3 reads CASSPEARGSGEKLFF. CDR3 nucleotide sequence: TGTGCCAGCAGCCCAGAGGCCCGGGGGAGTGGTGAAAAACTGTTTTTT.

This chain connects TRBV4-2 to TRBJ2-1; D may be TRBD1 (5 bases). The CDR3 is 13 residues long. Germline loops: CDR1 LGHNA, CDR2 YNFKEQ. V was cut by 4 bases and J by 9 bases, with 13 bases left in between. CDR3 amino acids: CASSRDGASEQFF. Here the CDR3 DNA reads TGTGCCAGCAGCCGCGATGGGGCGAGTGAGCAGTTCTTC.